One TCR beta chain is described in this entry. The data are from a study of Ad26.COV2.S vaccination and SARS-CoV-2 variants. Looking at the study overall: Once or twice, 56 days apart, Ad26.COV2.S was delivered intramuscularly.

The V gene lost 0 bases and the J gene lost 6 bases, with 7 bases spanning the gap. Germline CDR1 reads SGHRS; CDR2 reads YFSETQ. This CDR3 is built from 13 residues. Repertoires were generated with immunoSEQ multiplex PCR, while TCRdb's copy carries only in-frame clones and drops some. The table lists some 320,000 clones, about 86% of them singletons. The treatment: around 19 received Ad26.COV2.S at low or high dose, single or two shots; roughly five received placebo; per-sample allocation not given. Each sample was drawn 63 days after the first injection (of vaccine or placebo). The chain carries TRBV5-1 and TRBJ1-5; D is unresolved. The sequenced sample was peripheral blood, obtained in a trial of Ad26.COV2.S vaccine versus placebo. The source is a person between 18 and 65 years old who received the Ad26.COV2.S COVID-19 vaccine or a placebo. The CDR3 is CASSLEGFQPQHF. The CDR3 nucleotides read TGCGCCAGCAGCTTGGAGGGTTTTCAGCCCCAGCATTTT.